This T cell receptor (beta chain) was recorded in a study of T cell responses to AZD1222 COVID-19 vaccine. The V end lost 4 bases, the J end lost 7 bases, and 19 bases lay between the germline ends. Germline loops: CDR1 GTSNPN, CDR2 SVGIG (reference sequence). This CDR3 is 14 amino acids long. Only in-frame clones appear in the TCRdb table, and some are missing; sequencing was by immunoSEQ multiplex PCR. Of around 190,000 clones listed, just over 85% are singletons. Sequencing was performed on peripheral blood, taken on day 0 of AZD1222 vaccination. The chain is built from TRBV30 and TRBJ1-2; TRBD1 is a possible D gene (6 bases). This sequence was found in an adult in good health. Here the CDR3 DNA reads TGTGCCTGGACTCACTTAAAGGGGGGGCTTGGCTACACCTTC. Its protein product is CAWTHLKGGLGYTF. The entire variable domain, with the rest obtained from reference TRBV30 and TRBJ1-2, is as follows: SQTIHQWPATLVQPVGSPLSLECTVEGTSNPNLYWYRQAAGRGLQLLFYSVGIGQISSEVPQNLSASRPQDRQFILSSKKLLLSDSGFYLCAWTHLKGGLGYTFGSGTRLTVV.